Described below is a single T cell receptor beta chain sequence and its context. Its antigen is unknown. The sample originates from a study of OX40 agonist ivuxolimab in advanced cancers. Study observations and caveats: The antigens recognized by the expanded peripheral T cells, that is their antigen specificity, were not determined.

Data came from immunoSEQ multiplex PCR; TCRdb stores just in-frame clones and leaves some out. The sample shows about 66,000 clones, 88% of them seen only once. Germline V gene lookup returns CDR1 SGHRS and CDR2 YFSETQ. Between the trimmed V and J ends, which lost 4 bases and 0 bases, there was a span of 15 bases. This CDR3 spans 16 amino acids. V usage is TRBV5-1 and J usage is TRBJ2-3; D possibly corresponds to TRBD2 (6 bases). The sequencing used CD4+ or CD8+ T cells sorted from blood, collected in a trial of the OX40 agonist ivuxolimab. This receptor was obtained from an adult with an advanced solid tumor such as melanoma, head and neck, liver or kidney cancer. Here the CDR3 DNA reads TGCGCCAGCAGCCCTCTTCCGGGAGTCAGCACAGATACGCAGTATTTT. This codes for CASSPLPGVSTDTQYF.